These 30 T cell receptor beta chains came from one sample sequenced in a study of T cells in Graves' hyperthyroidism and ophthalmopathy. The CDR3 regions of TCR beta were amplified from RNA transcripts. RT-PCR in the first round (using the HTBI primer set) targeted the TCR CDR3. TCRdb re-derived calls from the multiplex PCR reads in MiXCR, one entry per CDR3 protein. The table lists about 420,000 distinct CDR3 sequences, roughly an eighth of them singletons. The sample taken for sequencing was blood. The receptors derive from a woman in her late teens or twenties with Graves' hyperthyroidism.

This clonotype was found many times. The chain is built from TRBV5-6 and TRBJ2-7; D is undetermined. The CDR3 contains 13 residues. V was clipped by 4 bases and J by 0 bases, with 8 bases between them. In germline, CDR1 is SGHDT, CDR2 YYEEEE. Here the CDR3 reads CASSRLSSYEQYF. Written as DNA, the CDR3 is TGTGCCAGCAGCCGCCTTAGCTCCTACGAGCAGTACTTC.

Here the CDR3 reads CASSRMTSDTGELFF. DNA for the CDR3: TGTGCCAGCAGCCGCATGACTAGCGACACCGGGGAGCTGTTTTTT. V and J are TRBV5-6 and TRBJ2-2, with TRBD2 matching over 8 bases. J gave up 3 bases and V 4 bases, and 5 bases lay outside the gene matches. The germline gives CDR1 SGHDT, CDR2 YYEEEE. The CDR3 extends over 15 amino acids.

This clonotype was seen repeatedly, ten times or more. The chain recombines TRBV29-1 with TRBJ1-5, with a weak D call TRBD1 (5 bases). The CDR3 extends over 13 amino acids. Deletions cut 7 bases from V and 0 bases from J, with 10 bases between. CDR1 is SQVTM, CDR2 ANQGSEA, per germline. The CDR3 sequence: CSAQGNSNQPQHF. The CDR3 DNA sequence: TGCAGCGCGCAGGGCAATAGCAATCAGCCCCAGCATTTT.

This clonotype was seen at least ten times. The CDR3 nucleotides read TGTGCCAGCAGCCCTAGGCCACAGACTAGCGGGAAGGTCTATGAGCAGTTCTTC. It specifies CASSPRPQTSGKVYEQFF. V gene TRBV28 combines with J gene TRBJ2-1; 11 bases match TRBD2. The CDR3 is made up of 18 amino acids. The germline gives CDR1 MDHEN, CDR2 SYDVKM. V shed 6 bases, J shed 8 bases, and the junction held 18 bases outside the gene matches.

This clonotype has only a few counts. The genes are TRBV20-1 and TRBJ1-5, with D maybe TRBD1 (5 bases). Between the trimmed V and J ends, which lost 5 bases and 5 bases, there was a span of 16 bases. CDR1 and CDR2 (germline): DFQATT, SNEGSKA (reference sequence). This CDR3 has 14 residues. CDR3 in DNA: TGCAGTGCTGGGACCGCATATCGGGATCAGCCCCAGCATTTT. Its protein is CSAGTAYRDQPQHF.

In its sample, this clonotype was seen a few times. It may be a read error: a sequence one base away is much more abundant. The chain is built from TRBV5-1 and TRBJ1-1; 9 bases map to TRBD1. J lost 1 base, V lost 2 bases, and 3 bases had no gene match. Germline CDR1 and CDR2: SGHRS and YFSETQ. The CDR3 has 15 amino acids. Here the CDR3 reads CASSFRDRENTEAFF. CDR3 nucleotide sequence: TGCGCCAGCAGCTTCCGGGACAGGGAGAACACTGAAGCTTTCTTT.

The V gene is TRBV30, the J gene TRBJ1-1; D remains ambiguous. Trimming removed 1 base from V and 2 bases from J, with 14 bases in between. CDR1 is GTSNPN and CDR2 is SVGIG in the germline V gene (reference sequence). The CDR3 consists of 15 residues. The CDR3 nucleotides are TGTGCCTGGAGTGCCTCAATTGGAGTAAACACTGAAGCTTTCTTT. Translating it yields CAWSASIGVNTEAFF.

CDR3 sequence (DNA): TGTGCCAGCAGTTTATCTTACCGGACAGGTTTCCAAGAGACCCAGTACTTC. Amino acid sequence: CASSLSYRTGFQETQYF. The chain has TRBV27 and TRBJ2-5; TRBD1 agrees at 7 bases. V lost 0 bases, J lost 1 base, and 8 bases stayed unmatched. The CDR3 consists of 17 residues. CDR1 and CDR2 from the germline V gene are MNHEY and SMNVEV (reference sequence).

Many counts were recorded for this clonotype. The gene calls are TRBV7-8 and TRBJ1-1, with no clear D. The ends were cut back, 0 bases at V and 0 bases at J, with 11 bases in the middle. From germline, CDR1 is SGHVS and CDR2 FQNEAQ. This CDR3 is 16 amino acids long. The CDR3 region has the DNA TGTGCCAGCAGCTTAGCTGTCCCCAGTTTGAACACTGAAGCTTTCTTT. As protein: CASSLAVPSLNTEAFF. Full variable domain (missing parts from reference TRBV7-8 and TRBJ1-1): GAGVSQSPRYKVAKRGQDVALRCDPISGHVSLFWYQQALGQGPEFLTYFQNEAQLDKSGLPSDRFFAERPEGSVSTLKIQRTQQEDSAVYLCASSLAVPSLNTEAFFGQGTRLTVV.

This clonotype has ten or more counts. V is TRBV2 and J is TRBJ1-4; D call uncertain. The germline gives CDR1 SNHLY, CDR2 FYNNEI. Trimming pared 5 bases from V and 0 bases from J, leaving 13 bases between. The CDR3 is 16 amino acids. The CDR3 DNA follows: TGTGCCAGCAGTAAGGACGGGAAAACAACTAATGAAAAACTGTTTTTT. Its protein is CASSKDGKTTNEKLFF.

This clonotype was seen at least ten times. The chain links TRBV3-1 to TRBJ1-6; D gene unclear. The ends were cut back, 6 bases at V and 7 bases at J, with 10 bases in the middle. Germline values: CDR1 LGHDT, CDR2 YNNKEL (reference sequence). The CDR3 has 13 amino acids. Here the CDR3 reads CASSGRLNSPLHF. In DNA form, the CDR3 reads TGTGCCAGCAGTGGACGGCTCAATTCACCCCTCCACTTT.

The rearrangement links TRBV5-5 to TRBJ1-2, with 12 nucleotides matching TRBD1. The CDR3 has 16 amino acids. The V segment lost 4 bases and the J segment 3 bases; nucleotides outside the gene matches: 7. CDR1 and CDR2 from the germline V gene are SGHKS and YYEKEE (reference sequence). The DNA of the CDR3 is TGTGCCAGCAGCCTCGGGACAGGGGGCCGGGACTATGGCTACACCTTC. Its protein product is CASSLGTGGRDYGYTF.

This clonotype has only a few counts. V is TRBV12-3 or TRBV12-4 and J is TRBJ1-5; D is ambiguous. Deletions cut 6 bases from V and 4 bases from J, with 13 bases between. The CDR3 consists of 14 residues. CDR3 amino acids: CASSRSDKNQPQHF. CDR3 coding DNA: TGTGCCAGCAGCAGGAGTGACAAGAATCAGCCCCAGCATTTT.

This clonotype occurred a few times. The V and J genes are TRBV20-1 and TRBJ2-6; a weak D match, TRBD2 (6 bases). This CDR3 region has 18 residues. The germline V and J ends were trimmed by 1 base and 0 bases, with 16 bases remaining between them. Germline V CDR1 and CDR2: DFQATT, SNEGSKA (reference sequence). CDR3 DNA: TGCAGTGCTAGAGGGGGACTTCCTCCACACTCTGGGGCCAACGTCCTGACTTTC. As protein: CSARGGLPPHSGANVLTF.

This clonotype was counted ten times or more. The chain recombines TRBV28 with TRBJ2-2, with 7 bases that match TRBD1. The DNA matches TRBJ1-1 better at its end, which makes the J call doubtful. Germline assignment: CDR1 MDHEN and CDR2 SYDVKM. CDR3 length: 10 amino acids. The CDR3 sequence is CASSSGGAFF. The DNA of the CDR3 is TGTGCCAGCAGTTCAGGGGGAGCTTTCTTT.

This clonotype showed up many times. The V gene is TRBV3-1, the J gene TRBJ2-3; D is unresolved. The CDR3 loop spans 15 amino acids. The germline gives CDR1 LGHDT, CDR2 YNNKEL (reference sequence). V gave up 2 bases and J gave up 3 bases, with 12 bases separating them. CDR3 sequence (DNA): TGTGCCAGCAGCCAACAGAATCGTTTTACAGATACGCAGTATTTT. Translation: CASSQQNRFTDTQYF.

V and J are TRBV30 and TRBJ1-1; the match to TRBD1 covers 11 bases. Germline V gene data show CDR1 as GTSNPN and CDR2 as SVGIG (reference sequence). After removal of 8 bases from V and 10 bases from J, the junction contained 9 bases not matched to a gene. The CDR3 has 12 amino acids. CDR3 region: CAGRTGGLGAFF. The DNA for the CDR3 is TGTGCCGGACGGACAGGGGGCTTGGGAGCTTTCTTT.

There are many counts of this clonotype. The chain recombines TRBV12-3 or TRBV12-4 with TRBJ2-1, with D possibly being TRBD2 (5 bases). The CDR3 extends over 15 amino acids. The ends were cut back, 3 bases at V and 9 bases at J, with 18 bases in the middle. Written as DNA, the CDR3 is TGTGCCAGCAGTTTGCAAGTAGCGACGGGTGGTGAGCAGTTCTTC. As protein: CASSLQVATGGEQFF.

V usage is TRBV2 and J usage is TRBJ2-2; D is uncertain. Looked up from germline, CDR1 is SNHLY and CDR2 is FYNNEI. The CDR3 loop spans 15 amino acids. Trimming shortened V by 4 bases and J by 0 bases, and 9 bases separated the two germline ends. The CDR3 coding sequence is TGTGCCAGCAGTGTATTTGGGACGAACACCGGGGAGCTGTTTTTT. Amino acids: CASSVFGTNTGELFF.

This clonotype was counted ten times or more. The chain links TRBV28 to TRBJ2-3, with a tentative D call TRBD1 (5 bases). The germline V and J ends were trimmed by 5 bases and 2 bases, with 14 bases remaining between them. The CDR3 extends over 15 amino acids. Germline CDR1 reads MDHEN; CDR2 reads SYDVKM. The CDR3: CASSAYGQSTDTQYF. For the CDR3, the DNA is TGTGCCAGCAGTGCATACGGACAATCCACAGATACGCAGTATTTT.

This clonotype was seen ten or more times. This sequence joins TRBV5-1 and TRBJ1-6; 8 bases are a match to TRBD1. J lost 5 bases, V lost 3 bases, and 4 bases had no gene match. The V gene's germline CDR1 is SGHRS and CDR2 YFSETQ. The CDR3 is 15 amino acids. This CDR3 reads CASSSVTGDNSPLHF. The DNA of the CDR3 is TGCGCCAGCAGCTCTGTGACAGGGGATAATTCACCCCTCCACTTT.

The sample holds many counts of this clonotype. V and J are TRBV7-8 and TRBJ2-7, with D unclear. This CDR3 is built from 14 residues. V shed 3 bases and J shed 3 bases, with 12 bases lying between them. The V gene's germline CDR1 is SGHVS and CDR2 FQNEAQ. The chain's CDR3 is CASSLTGQFYEQYF. In DNA, the CDR3 is TGTGCCAGCAGCTTGACCGGTCAGTTCTACGAGCAGTACTTC.

In this sample, this clonotype turned up many times. The V call is TRBV3-1, the J call TRBJ1-6, with 8 bases that match TRBD1. This CDR3 comprises 14 residues. Unmatched junction bases numbered 2, after V lost 1 base and J lost 9 bases. The V gene's germline CDR1 is LGHDT and CDR2 YNNKEL (reference sequence). CDR3 sequence: CASSQGQGSSPLHF. The CDR3 DNA is TGTGCCAGCAGCCAAGGACAGGGGAGTTCACCCCTCCACTTT.

The chain uses TRBV3-1 and TRBJ1-2, with 10 bases fitting TRBD1. The CDR3 is 15 amino acids. The ends lost 1 base at V and 5 bases at J; junction bases unmatched: 4. Looked up from germline, CDR1 is LGHDT and CDR2 is YNNKEL (reference sequence). CDR3 protein: CASSQGQGAWYGYTF. The CDR3 DNA is TGTGCCAGCAGCCAAGGACAGGGGGCATGGTATGGCTACACCTTC.

About this clonotype: This may come from a read error, since a much larger clone is one base off. The genes are TRBV5-1 and TRBJ1-5, with D tentatively TRBD1 (6 bases). V lost 3 bases to trimming and J lost 2 bases, with 15 bases between them. The CDR3 runs to 16 residues. Germline V gene data show CDR1 as SGHRS and CDR2 as YFSETQ. The CDR3 bases are TGCGCCAGCAGCTCGGAGGGGGTAGGGGGCAATCAGCCCCAGCATTTT. It is translated as CASSSEGVGGNQPQHF.

The table lists this clonotype with a few counts. The chain links TRBV5-1 to TRBJ1-3; D gene unclear. V lost 4 bases and J 1 base, leaving 9 bases between the germline ends. The CDR3 extends over 14 amino acids. CDR1 is SGHRS, CDR2 YFSETQ, per germline. In nucleotides, the CDR3 is TGCGCCAGCAGCCCGGGGATTTCTGGAAACACCATATATTTT. It translates to CASSPGISGNTIYF.

A note on this clonotype: A much larger clonotype is one base distant, so this may be a read error. The rearrangement joins TRBV20-1 to TRBJ2-7; D possibly corresponds to TRBD2 (5 bases). Trimming took 3 bases from V and 0 from J, leaving 9 bases between them. The CDR3 has 13 amino acids. The germline V gene has CDR1 DFQATT and CDR2 SNEGSKA (reference sequence). This CDR3 reads CSASSGNSYEQYF. The CDR3 DNA reads as TGCAGTGCTAGTTCGGGGAACTCCTACGAGCAGTACTTC.

This clonotype was observed many times. V and J are TRBV28 and TRBJ2-7; 9 bases line up with TRBD2. V lost 5 bases and J lost 2; bases outside the gene matches: 13. The CDR3 runs 17 residues. Germline loops: CDR1 MDHEN, CDR2 SYDVKM. The CDR3 is CASSPPFGASGTYEQYF. The CDR3 DNA reads TGTGCCAGCAGTCCCCCCTTTGGTGCTAGCGGGACCTACGAGCAGTACTTC.

In its sample, this clonotype was seen many times. V is TRBV7-3 and J is TRBJ1-2, with 7 positions matching TRBD1. The V gene's germline CDR1 is SGHTA and CDR2 FQGTGA. This CDR3 has 13 residues. J lost 6 bases, V lost 5 bases, and 6 bases had no gene match. CDR3 coding DNA: TGTGCCAGCAGCGAACAGGGGATCGATGGCTACACCTTC. This translates into CASSEQGIDGYTF. Combining the CDR3 with reference TRBV7-3 and TRBJ1-2 gives the whole variable domain GAGVSQTPSNKVTEKGKYVELRCDPISGHTALYWYRQSLGQGPEFLIYFQGTGAADDSGLPNDRFFAVRPEGSVSTLKIQRTERGDSAVYLCASSEQGIDGYTFGSGTRLTVV.

This clonotype was counted ten times or more. This chain links TRBV30 with TRBJ1-2, with D unresolved. V shed 3 bases and J shed 5 bases, with 10 bases lying between them. The CDR3 is 12 residues long. CDR1 is GTSNPN and CDR2 is SVGIG in the germline V gene (reference sequence). DNA for the CDR3: TGTGCCTGGAGCCCCCTTTATTATGGCTACACCTTC. As protein: CAWSPLYYGYTF.